Listed here is a single T cell receptor beta chain. What it binds is not known. Evenly divided among several immunoSEQ plates was the genomic DNA of each subset. Clones were sequenced by immunoSEQ multiplex PCR, and TCRdb holds only the in-frame ones, with some missing. The table has a few million clones, approximately 94% seen once; the top ten hold around 0.13%. Germline CDR1 reads MNHNS; CDR2 reads SASEGT. The CDR3 runs to 14 residues. V lost 6 bases, J lost 10 bases, and 16 bases lay in between. The data were obtained in a study of shared clonotypes between healthy human individuals. Study information: Each donor's CD8 memory used one plate, CD8 naive two, each CD4 subset three. Study findings and constraints: Sequencing depth was expected to affect clonotype sharing among donors. Despite large depth, rarefaction showed incomplete sorted-subset sequencing.

This sequence was found in a man aged 18 to 30 in good health. The chain links TRBV6-1 to TRBJ1-6; D remains unclear. Sequenced sample: naive CD4+ T cells sorted from blood. The subset was: CD45RA+ positively selected. The CDR3 DNA sequence: TGTGCCAGCAGGGTGACGCAGGCGGGATCACCCCTCCACTTT. Protein product: CASRVTQAGSPLHF.